A single sample gave rise to the 19 T cell receptor beta chains below, sequenced in a study of technical replicates of blood from a few donors. The table came from immunoSEQ multiplex PCR; TCRdb's copy has only in-frame clones and leaves some out. The sample contains fewer than 90,000 clones, roughly 93% of which appear only once. Specimen: T cells isolated from PBMCs. These receptors all come from a human donor in good health.

The chain combines TRBV19 with TRBJ2-3; 8 bases align to TRBD2. The J segment lost 3 bases and the V segment lost 3 bases, leaving 8 bases of the junction unmatched. This CDR3 is built from 16 residues. Germline assignment: CDR1 LNHDA and CDR2 SQIVND (reference sequence). The DNA of the CDR3 is TGTGCCAGTAGTATTACAGCGGGAGTTGTGACAGATACGCAGTATTTT. Protein product: CASSITAGVVTDTQYF.

V is TRBV6-6 and J is TRBJ1-5; a possible D gene is TRBD1 (5 bases). CDR3 size: 15 residues. Germline-derived CDR1 and CDR2 are MNHNY and SVGAGI (reference sequence). Trimming pared 8 bases from V and 3 bases from J, leaving 17 bases between. CDR3: CASGEVGQDNQPQHF. The DNA for the CDR3 is TGTGCCAGCGGGGAGGTGGGGCAGGACAATCAGCCCCAGCATTTT.

The genes are TRBV5-6 and TRBJ1-1; D gene ambiguous. In germline, CDR1 is SGHDT, CDR2 YYEEEE. CDR3 length: 15 amino acids. With 0 bases removed from V and 0 bases from J, the gap between germline ends came to 9 bases. This chain's CDR3 is CASSLGGFMNTEAFF. The CDR3, as DNA: TGTGCCAGCAGCTTGGGCGGCTTCATGAACACTGAAGCTTTCTTT.

The chain couples TRBV7-9 to TRBJ2-5; D unresolved. This CDR3 is built from 13 residues. Germline CDR1 reads SEHNR; CDR2 reads FQNEAQ (reference sequence). V lost 3 bases to trimming and J lost 2 bases, with 7 bases between them. In DNA form, the CDR3 reads TGTGCCAGCAGCTTTACAGCTCAAGAGACCCAGTACTTC. Amino acid sequence: CASSFTAQETQYF. The whole variable domain, remainder taken from reference TRBV7-9 and TRBJ2-5, is DTGVSQNPRHKITKRGQNVTFRCDPISEHNRLYWYRQTLGQGPEFLTYFQNEAQLEKSRLLSDRFSAERPKGSFSTLEIQRTEQGDSAMYLCASSFTAQETQYFGPGTRLLVL.

The chain recombines TRBV7-8 with TRBJ1-1; D is ambiguous. Germline CDR1 SGHVS, CDR2 FQNEAQ. Trimming shortened V by 0 bases and J by 10 bases, and 12 bases separated the two germline ends. CDR3 length: 13 residues. CDR3 sequence (DNA): TGTGCCAGCAGCTTAGCCTCGGGGAGCGGAGCTTTCTTT. Translated, it gives CASSLASGSGAFF.

The chain employs TRBV6-1 and TRBJ2-7; 10 bases line up with TRBD1. The CDR3 loop spans 16 amino acids. V lost 0 bases to trimming and J lost 3 bases; unmatched junction nucleotides: 5. The germline CDR1 and CDR2 sequences are MNHNS and SASEGT. The CDR3 DNA is TGTGCCAGCAGTGAAGCACTAGGGACAGGGGACTACGAGCAGTACTTC. This encodes CASSEALGTGDYEQYF.

V usage is TRBV7-9 and J usage is TRBJ2-5, with a weak D call TRBD1 (5 bases). There are 15 residues in the CDR3. V was cut by 3 bases and J by 2 bases, with 13 bases left in between. CDR1 SEHNR and CDR2 FQNEAQ come from the germline V gene (reference sequence). For the CDR3, the DNA is TGTGCCAGCAGCTTGGTCGTCAGGGCACAAGAGACCCAGTACTTC. This translates into CASSLVVRAQETQYF.

This rearrangement joins TRBV7-2 to TRBJ1-5; D gene unclear. The germline V gene has CDR1 SGHTA and CDR2 FQGNSA. This CDR3 spans 14 amino acids. Trimming cost V 3 bases and J 2 bases, with 8 bases left between them. The chain's CDR3 is CASSFITGNQPQHF. The CDR3, as DNA: TGTGCCAGCAGCTTCATAACGGGCAATCAGCCCCAGCATTTT.

The chain combines TRBV30 with TRBJ1-3; 7 nucleotides line up with TRBD1. CDR3 length: 13 residues. V shed 4 bases, J shed 6 bases, and the junction held 6 bases outside the gene matches. Germline V gene lookup returns CDR1 GTSNPN and CDR2 SVGIG (reference sequence). Written as DNA, the CDR3 is TGTGCCTGGACCACCGGGACAGCAAACACCATATATTTT. Translating it yields CAWTTGTANTIYF.

The chain employs TRBV7-9 and TRBJ2-3; 14 positions match TRBD2. The CDR3 runs 17 residues. The trim removed 4 bases at V and 5 bases at J, leaving 8 bases unmatched. Germline V lookup: CDR1 SEHNR, CDR2 FQNEAQ (reference sequence). For the CDR3, the DNA is TGTGCCAGCAGCTCCGGACTAGGACTAGCGGGAGGAGATACGCAGTATTTT. It yields the protein CASSSGLGLAGGDTQYF.

The chain uses TRBV19 and TRBJ1-5, with 8 bases that match TRBD1. V was pared by 7 bases and J by 7 bases, with 6 bases of the junction left unmatched. The CDR3 consists of 13 residues. Germline CDR1 reads LNHDA; CDR2 reads SQIVND (reference sequence). Here the CDR3 DNA reads TGTGCCAGTACACAGGGGGTAGGCCAGCCCCAGCATTTT. This gives the protein CASTQGVGQPQHF.

This rearrangement joins TRBV9 to TRBJ1-5; TRBD1 matches 7 bases. The CDR3 runs 14 residues. Per the germline V gene, CDR1 is SGDLS and CDR2 is YYNGEE. With 4 bases clipped from V and 6 bases from J, the junction kept 7 bases outside the gene matches. The chain's CDR3 is CASSPAGGGQPQHF. The DNA of the CDR3 is TGTGCCAGCAGCCCGGCAGGGGGAGGTCAGCCCCAGCATTTT.

V and J are TRBV5-8 and TRBJ2-3; TRBD2 matches at 8 bases. The CDR3 totals 16 residues. Trimming cost V 5 bases and J 4 bases; bases outside gene matches: 12. Looked up from germline, CDR1 is SGHTS and CDR2 is YDEGEE. CDR3 in amino acids: CASSPGLANRADTQYF. The CDR3 DNA reads TGTGCCAGCAGTCCAGGACTAGCTAATAGGGCAGATACGCAGTATTTT.

This clone has just one count. This sequence joins TRBV2 and TRBJ2-4, with D tentatively TRBD2 (6 bases). The CDR3 loop spans 16 amino acids. Germline CDR1 is SNHLY and CDR2 is FYNNEI. V was cut by 6 bases and J by 0 bases, with 15 bases left in between. Here the CDR3 DNA reads TGTGCCAGCAGCGTGCCGCGGGGAGTAGCCAAAAACATTCAGTACTTC. Its translation: CASSVPRGVAKNIQYF. Drawing the rest from reference TRBV2 and TRBJ2-4, the complete variable domain is EPEVTQTPSHQVTQMGQEVILRCVPISNHLYFYWYRQILGQKVEFLVSFYNNEISEKSEIFDDQFSVERPDGSNFTLKIRSTKLEDSAMYFCASSVPRGVAKNIQYFGAGTRLSVL.

This chain connects TRBV6-5 to TRBJ2-5; 8 positions agree with TRBD2. After removal of 2 bases from V and 5 bases from J, the junction contained 7 bases not matched to a gene. Germline CDR1 MNHEY, CDR2 SVGAGI. The CDR3 is 15 residues long. CDR3: CASSYGAGGWETQYF. The CDR3, as DNA: TGTGCCAGCAGTTACGGTGCGGGAGGATGGGAGACCCAGTACTTC.

This clone has only one observation. This chain links TRBV15 with TRBJ2-1, with 10 bases that match TRBD2. V lost 1 base and J lost 3; bases outside the gene matches: 0. The CDR3 loop spans 15 amino acids. The V gene's germline CDR1 is LNHNV and CDR2 YYDKDF (reference sequence). CDR3 coding DNA: TGTGCCACCAGCAGAGCTAGCGGGAGCTACAATGAGCAGTTCTTC. Amino acids: CATSRASGSYNEQFF. Combining the CDR3 with reference TRBV15 and TRBJ2-1 gives the whole variable domain DAMVIQNPRYQVTQFGKPVTLSCSQTLNHNVMYWYQQKSSQAPKLLFHYYDKDFNNEADTPDNFQSRRPNTSFCFLDIRSPGLGDTAMYLCATSRASGSYNEQFFGPGTRLTVL.

This sequence joins TRBV30 and TRBJ2-7; perhaps TRBD1 as D (6 bases). Trimming took 0 bases from V and 6 from J, leaving 12 bases between them. Germline CDR1 and CDR2: GTSNPN and SVGIG (reference sequence). CDR3 size: 13 residues. The DNA of the CDR3 is TGTGCCTGGAGTGTAGGAAGGGGGAGCGAGCAGTACTTC. Translation gives CAWSVGRGSEQYF.

The chain carries TRBV27 and TRBJ2-5, with D perhaps TRBD1 (7 bases). Looked up from germline, CDR1 is MNHEY and CDR2 is SMNVEV (reference sequence). This CDR3 has 13 amino acids. The CDR3: CAIGGGGGETQYF. The CDR3 coding sequence is TGTGCTATTGGCGGAGGGGGCGGAGAGACCCAGTACTTC.

This chain links TRBV10-3 with TRBJ1-1; 7 nucleotides agree with TRBD1. J was trimmed by 4 bases and V by 8 bases; bases with no gene match: 4. The CDR3 is made up of 12 amino acids. The germline V gene has CDR1 ENHRY and CDR2 SYGVKD. The CDR3 loop is CAIQGVATEAFF. CDR3 bases: TGTGCCATCCAGGGGGTAGCCACTGAAGCTTTCTTT.